Following are 23 T cell receptor beta chains from one sample sequenced in a study of identical twins. TCRdb reprocessed the 5' RACE reads via MiXCR and lists one record per CDR3 protein. The sample holds nearly 250,000 distinct CDR3 sequences, around 6.6% seen once. The same sample was also used in a study of yellow fever vaccine responses in identical twins.

Sequenced material: memory (CD45RO+) T cells sorted from blood. Receptor source: a young woman in good health.

This clonotype was detected ten times or more. J is TRBJ2-3 and V is TRBV7-2, with TRBD2 identical over 13 bases. There are 17 residues in the CDR3. Germline trimming cut 1 base from V and 2 bases from J; bases unmatched to any gene: 3. Germline CDR1 and CDR2: SGHTA and FQGNSA. CDR3 amino acids: CASSLGTSGSYTDTQYF. The CDR3 bases are TGTGCCAGCAGCTTAGGGACTAGCGGGAGTTACACAGATACGCAGTATTTT.

This clonotype was observed a handful of times. The V gene is TRBV20-1, the J gene TRBJ2-7; D not certain. Germline V lookup: CDR1 DFQATT, CDR2 SNEGSKA (reference sequence). The V gene lost 6 bases and the J gene lost 6 bases, with 15 bases spanning the gap. CDR3 size: 12 residues. This chain's CDR3 is CSATVLRGEQYV. CDR3 nucleotides: TGCAGTGCAACCGTACTGCGTGGCGAGCAGTACGTC.

This clonotype was seen a handful of times. The V and J genes are TRBV7-9 and TRBJ1-1; D gene unclear. V was shortened by 6 bases and J by 7 bases, with 15 bases between the two germline ends. This CDR3 is 13 amino acids long. From germline, CDR1 is SEHNR and CDR2 FQNEAQ (reference sequence). CDR3 loop: CASRTRGAVEAFF. The CDR3 DNA is TGTGCCAGCAGAACTCGGGGAGCCGTTGAAGCTTTCTTT.

The gene calls are TRBV3-1 and TRBJ2-2; no clear D gene. V dropped 1 base and J dropped 5 bases, with 11 bases sitting between them. Per germline, CDR1 LGHDT and CDR2 YNNKEL (reference sequence). This CDR3 region has 15 residues. The CDR3 region is CASSQVYWGTGELFF. The DNA of the CDR3 is TGTGCCAGCAGCCAAGTGTATTGGGGTACCGGGGAGCTGTTTTTT.

Ten or more counts support this clonotype. The V gene is TRBV27, the J gene TRBJ2-2; TRBD1 agrees at 8 bases. V lost 5 bases to trimming and J lost 1 base; unmatched junction nucleotides: 9. The CDR3 runs to 17 residues. CDR1 and CDR2 (germline): MNHEY, SMNVEV (reference sequence). The DNA of the CDR3 is TGTGCCAGCAGTCCGCCTTCCGGGACAGGGAACACCGGGGAGCTGTTTTTT. Translating gives CASSPPSGTGNTGELFF.

This clonotype showed up many times. The rearrangement joins TRBV20-1 to TRBJ1-1; D not certain. The V end was cut by 1 base, the J end by 1 base, with 13 bases between. The length of the CDR3 is 15 residues. Per the germline V gene, CDR1 is DFQATT and CDR2 is SNEGSKA (reference sequence). The CDR3 coding sequence is TGCAGTGCTAGAGTAAGGCAGGACGGGAACACTGAAGCTTTCTTT. It is translated as CSARVRQDGNTEAFF.

This clonotype has only a few counts. The CDR3 bases are TGTGCCAGCAGCGGACGACAGGGAGTCTTCTTC. Its protein product is CASSGRQGVFF. J is TRBJ2-1 and V is TRBV9; 7 bases fit TRBD1. Per the germline V gene, CDR1 is SGDLS and CDR2 is YYNGEE. V lost 3 bases and J lost 16; bases outside the gene matches: 7. This CDR3 region has 11 residues.

This clonotype was counted at least ten times. The chain carries TRBV29-1 and TRBJ2-7; TRBD2 agrees at 9 bases. Trimming cost V 7 bases and J 3 bases; bases outside gene matches: 10. There are 14 residues in the CDR3. Germline values: CDR1 SQVTM, CDR2 ANQGSEA. For the CDR3, the DNA is TGCAGCGCTATAGCGGGAGTCGGCTTCTACGAGCAGTACTTC. It encodes CSAIAGVGFYEQYF.

This clonotype was observed at least ten times. V is TRBV4-1 and J is TRBJ1-1, with D uncertain. There are 14 residues in the CDR3. V was pared by 5 bases and J by 0 bases, with 10 bases between. Germline CDR1 MGHRA, CDR2 YSYEKL. The CDR3 nucleotides are TGCGCCAGCAGCTACTTTTGGGTGAACACTGAAGCTTTCTTT. Encoded protein: CASSYFWVNTEAFF.

V and J are TRBV20-1 and TRBJ2-5; the match to TRBD2 covers 11 bases. This CDR3 has 14 residues. The V gene's germline CDR1 is DFQATT and CDR2 SNEGSKA (reference sequence). The junction had 9 bases not matched to a gene; V was cut back by 5 bases and J by 7 bases. CDR3: CSAGLAGGGGTQYF. The CDR3 DNA follows: TGCAGTGCTGGCCTAGCGGGAGGAGGCGGGACCCAGTACTTC.

This clonotype was recorded a few times. The rearrangement uses TRBV18 and TRBJ1-1, with a weak D call TRBD1 (6 bases). Germline CDR1 reads KGHSH; CDR2 reads LQKENI. The CDR3 length is 14 residues. The V gene lost 5 bases and the J gene lost 1 base, with 11 bases spanning the gap. This chain's CDR3 is CASSTTDRNTEAFF. The CDR3 region has the DNA TGTGCCAGCTCAACGACGGACAGGAACACTGAAGCTTTCTTT.

This clonotype was observed a few times. The V call is TRBV20-1, the J call TRBJ2-6; D gene uncertain. This CDR3 comprises 14 residues. The V end was cut by 7 bases, the J end by 1 base, with 11 bases between. Germline V gene lookup returns CDR1 DFQATT and CDR2 SNEGSKA (reference sequence). The CDR3 DNA sequence: TGCAGTGGCGTTGGTGGGTCTGGGGCCAACGTCCTGACTTTC. Encoded protein: CSGVGGSGANVLTF.

This clonotype was detected many times. V gene TRBV9 combines with J gene TRBJ2-3; 7 nucleotides match TRBD2. This CDR3 spans 14 amino acids. CDR1 is SGDLS and CDR2 is YYNGEE in the germline V gene. V dropped 3 bases and J dropped 3; count of bases not matched to a gene: 4. In nucleotides, the CDR3 is TGTGCCAGCAGCGGGCGGGAGAGGACAGATACGCAGTATTTT. As protein: CASSGRERTDTQYF.

In this sample, this clonotype turned up many times. The rearrangement uses TRBV5-1 and TRBJ1-3; tentatively, D is TRBD1 (6 bases). The germline V gene encodes CDR1 SGHRS and CDR2 YFSETQ. CDR3 length: 14 amino acids. The V and J ends lost 2 bases and 4 bases respectively, with 10 bases between them. Here the CDR3 reads CASSFGQKGNTIYF. DNA of the CDR3: TGCGCCAGCAGCTTCGGACAGAAAGGAAACACCATATATTTT. The full variable domain, rest sourced from reference TRBV5-1 and TRBJ1-3, is KAGVTQTPRYLIKTRGQQVTLSCSPISGHRSVSWYQQTPGQGLQFLFEYFSETQRNKGNFPGRFSGRQFSNSRSEMNVSTLELGDSALYLCASSFGQKGNTIYFGEGSWLTVV.

This chain links TRBV25-1 with TRBJ2-7, with 10 bases identical to TRBD1. Germline CDR1 reads MGHDK; CDR2 reads SYGVNS. The ends lost 5 bases at V and 3 bases at J; junction bases unmatched: 13. This CDR3 contains 17 residues. Written as DNA, the CDR3 is TGTGCCAGCAGTACCGGGACAGGGGATGCATCGGTCTACGAGCAGTACTTC. It translates to CASSTGTGDASVYEQYF.

The chain couples TRBV11-2 to TRBJ2-5, with D tentatively TRBD1 (6 bases). V lost 7 bases and J 0 bases, leaving 18 bases between the germline ends. The CDR3 sequence is 16 residues long. From germline, CDR1 is SGHAT and CDR2 FQNNGV. The CDR3 DNA sequence: TGTGCCAGCACCCTTACCGGGACACAACACCAAGAGACCCAGTACTTC. This sequence encodes CASTLTGTQHQETQYF.

This clonotype was picked up a small number of times. The chain combines TRBV2 with TRBJ1-1; no clear D. V lost 11 bases to trimming and J lost 4 bases, with 32 bases between them. Germline CDR1 and CDR2: SNHLY and FYNNEI. This CDR3 contains 18 residues. The CDR3 DNA reads as TGTGCCCTCAGCCGCGGGTTGGGCGCGGGGAAGCTTATCACTGAAGCTTTCTTT. Its protein product is CALSRGLGAGKLITEAFF. The full variable domain, completed using reference TRBV2 and TRBJ1-1, is EPEVTQTPSHQVTQMGQEVILRCVPISNHLYFYWYRQILGQKVEFLVSFYNNEISEKSEIFDDQFSVERPDGSNFTLKIRSTKLEDSAMYFCALSRGLGAGKLITEAFFGQGTRLTVV.

The sample holds a few counts of this clonotype. The chain has TRBV12-3 or TRBV12-4 and TRBJ2-1, with unresolved D. The CDR3 is made up of 15 amino acids. V lost 5 bases and J lost 1, with 12 bases in between. The CDR3 here is CASSRFRGSYNEQFF. The CDR3 DNA is TGTGCCAGCAGTAGGTTCCGCGGATCCTACAATGAGCAGTTCTTC.

The chain has TRBV5-6 and TRBJ1-4, with D perhaps TRBD1 (6 bases). Germline CDR1 is SGHDT and CDR2 is YYEEEE. Trimming left V 5 bases short and J 8 bases short, with 16 bases between. The CDR3 has 14 amino acids. The CDR3 coding sequence is TGTGCCAGCAGGCCGAGCAGGGGCCCGGAAAAACTGTTTTTT. Its translation is CASRPSRGPEKLFF.

At least ten counts were recorded for this clonotype. CDR3 DNA sequence: TGTGCCATCAGGCGGGGTGCACCCGACAATGAGCAGTTCTTC. Encoded protein: CAIRRGAPDNEQFF. The rearrangement links TRBV10-3 to TRBJ2-1; a possible D gene is TRBD2 (6 bases). This CDR3 is 14 amino acids long. CDR1 ENHRY and CDR2 SYGVKD come from the germline V gene. Trimming shortened V by 6 bases and J by 5 bases, and 14 bases separated the two germline ends.

This clonotype was picked up many times. The chain is built from TRBV12-3 or TRBV12-4 and TRBJ1-2; the match to TRBD1 covers 9 bases. There are 15 residues in the CDR3. Trimming removed 6 bases from V and 1 base from J; junction bases left unmatched: 6. This CDR3 reads CASSQGTGRNYGYTF. In DNA form, the CDR3 reads TGTGCCAGCAGCCAGGGGACAGGGCGTAACTATGGCTACACCTTC.

The V gene is TRBV5-1, the J gene TRBJ2-1; D gene unclear. The CDR3 covers 15 residues. CDR1 is SGHRS and CDR2 is YFSETQ in the germline V gene. Trimming cost V 0 bases and J 2 bases, with 9 bases left between them. The CDR3 spells CASSLGPDPYNEQFF. CDR3 nucleotide sequence: TGCGCCAGCAGCTTGGGGCCGGACCCCTACAATGAGCAGTTCTTC.

In DNA form, the CDR3 reads TGTGCCAGCAGTTATAGAGGACAGGGGCAAGAGACCCAGTACTTC. Its protein product is CASSYRGQGQETQYF. The chain links TRBV6-5 to TRBJ2-5; TRBD1 matches 9 bases. Germline trimming cut 3 bases from V and 2 bases from J; bases unmatched to any gene: 4. The CDR3 runs to 15 residues. Germline V CDR1 and CDR2: MNHEY, SVGAGI.